A single sample gave rise to the 3 T cell receptor beta chains below, sequenced in a study of CD8 T cells in Susac syndrome. Roughly 0.5 to 1 ug RNA was reverse transcribed with random hexamers. Each CDR3 protein is one row after TCRdb ran MiXCR on the immunoSEQ multiplex PCR reads. The sample includes roughly 110,000 distinct CDR3 sequences, about 90% of them seen just once. Specimen: CD8+ T cells from PBMCs. These receptors came from a human donor in good health.

The rearrangement links TRBV2 to TRBJ2-3; 11 bases match TRBD2. After removal of 0 bases from V and 2 bases from J, the junction contained 7 bases not matched to a gene. This CDR3 region has 18 residues. The germline CDR1 and CDR2 sequences are SNHLY and FYNNEI. CDR3 sequence: CASSEALGTSGFTDTQYF. The CDR3 DNA sequence: TGTGCCAGCAGTGAAGCGCTCGGGACTAGCGGATTCACAGATACGCAGTATTTT.

This chain links TRBV7-9 with TRBJ2-5; 10 bases align to TRBD1. Germline CDR1 SEHNR, CDR2 FQNEAQ (reference sequence). The ends lost 4 bases at V and 1 base at J; junction bases unmatched: 6. The CDR3 runs 16 residues. The CDR3 loop is CASSSGQGGLQETQYF. The CDR3 nucleotides are TGTGCCAGCAGCTCAGGACAGGGGGGCCTCCAAGAGACCCAGTACTTC.

This chain links TRBV7-9 with TRBJ1-1; 10 nucleotides line up with TRBD1. The CDR3 is made up of 14 amino acids. V shed 5 bases and J 6 bases; nucleotides not matched to a gene: 6. Germline CDR1 SEHNR, CDR2 FQNEAQ (reference sequence). The CDR3 DNA is TGTGCCAGCAGCGCGACAGGGGGCTTGGCTGAAGCTTTCTTT. It yields the protein CASSATGGLAEAFF.